A selection of T cell receptor beta chains follows, all from one sample in a study of blood T cell repertoires in COVID-19. Profiled with immunoSEQ multiplex PCR; TCRdb holds only in-frame clones, not every one. The sample carries 100,000 to 150,000 clones, around three quarters recorded once. Sample: peripheral blood. Every receptor here comes from a woman between 65 and 79 years old with acute or convalescent COVID-19. CDR3s include the opening cysteine and the closing phenylalanine or tryptophan. The D gene is left open where the match is weak. Expanded clones are given a class, and other clones once, few, many or no size at all.

cdr3_nt cdr3_aa d_call clone_size j_call v_call
TGCGCCAGCAGCTTTGAACTAGGAGGGGCGGGCACCGGGGAGCTGTTTTTT CASSFELGGAGTGELFF NA NA TRBJ2-2 TRBV5-1
TGTGCCAGCAGCCAAGATCTCACAGGGGGGTATGGCTACACCTTC CASSQDLTGGYGYTF TRBD1 NA TRBJ1-2 TRBV14
TGTGCCTGGAGTGTACAGGTAGCGGGGGGCTACACCTTC CAWSVQVAGGYTF NA NA TRBJ1-2 TRBV30
TGCGCCAGCAGCCAAGGGGGCGGCAGGCACCGGTTTACAGAGACCCAGTACTTC CASSQGGGRHRFTETQYF NA NA TRBJ2-5 TRBV4-1
TGCAGCGCCGTCCGGGACACGAACACCGGGGAGCTGTTTTTT CSAVRDTNTGELFF NA NA TRBJ2-2 TRBV29-1
TGCGCCAGCAGCTTAACTAGCGGGAGACCAGAGACCCAGTACTTC CASSLTSGRPETQYF TRBD2 once TRBJ2-5 TRBV5-1
TGTGCCACCAGTGATCCCAGTGTCCAGGGCACAGATACGCAGTATTTT CATSDPSVQGTDTQYF NA NA TRBJ2-3 TRBV24-1
TGCAGCGTCACCCTTTTGGCAGGGTTTGGTACGCAGTATTTT CSVTLLAGFGTQYF NA once TRBJ2-3 TRBV29-1
TGTGCCAGCAGTACTCCCGGGACAGGGAAAGCCTACGAGCAGTACTTC CASSTPGTGKAYEQYF TRBD1 few TRBJ2-7 TRBV2
TGTGCCAGCAGTTACTCGCAGGGGCACAATTCACCCCTCCACTTT CASSYSQGHNSPLHF NA NA TRBJ1-6 TRBV6-5